These 17 T cell receptor beta chains originate from one sample sequenced in a study of vaccination and CD4 T cells after COVID-19. Cultured CD4+ T-cell DNA underwent Oncomine TCR Beta short-read sequencing. TCRdb fed the PCR reads into MiXCR, producing one record per CDR3 protein. The sample consists of 9,000 to 15,000 distinct CDR3 sequences, 40% to 45% of them appearing once. No antigens are known for them. Regarding treatment: approximately 9-day PBMC culture with coronavirus spike peptide pools or control peptides (ViraFEST assay). The sequenced material came from CD4+ T cells from blood, cultured in vitro. These receptors were taken from a human donor who had recovered from COVID-19.

The chain is built from TRBV27 and TRBJ1-1; a possible D gene is TRBD1 (5 bases). The CDR3 spans 12 residues. Germline loops: CDR1 MNHEY, CDR2 SMNVEV (reference sequence). The V end was cut by 7 bases, the J end by 12 bases, with 18 bases between. The CDR3 spells CASTGRGVKTFF. The CDR3 DNA reads as TGTGCCAGCACCGGGAGAGGGGTAAAGACTTTCTTT.

This sequence joins TRBV6-1 and TRBJ1-2; 9 nucleotides match TRBD1. Trimming at V came to 6 bases and at J to 5 bases, leaving 7 bases not matched to a gene. The CDR3 is 14 residues long. Germline CDR1 reads MNHNS; CDR2 reads SASEGT. Here the CDR3 reads CASSLRQGDYGYTF. The CDR3 bases are TGTGCCAGCAGCCTACGACAGGGGGATTATGGCTACACCTTC.

The genes are TRBV5-1 and TRBJ2-1, with D maybe TRBD2 (7 bases). Germline V lookup: CDR1 SGHRS, CDR2 YFSETQ. Deletions cut 3 bases from V and 5 bases from J, with 18 bases between. This CDR3 has 16 residues. The CDR3 loop is CASSWDEAGAHNEQFF. The CDR3 nucleotides read TGCGCCAGCAGCTGGGATGAGGCGGGGGCCCACAATGAGCAGTTCTTC.

This clonotype was detected a few times. The chain couples TRBV12-3 or TRBV12-4 to TRBJ1-6; TRBD1 agrees at 10 bases. This CDR3 contains 14 residues. V was clipped by 6 bases and J by 8 bases; unmatched bases: 4. The CDR3 DNA reads TGTGCCAGCAGGGGGGACAGGGGCTATTCACCCCTCCACTTT. Protein sequence: CASRGDRGYSPLHF.

This chain links TRBV20-1 with TRBJ2-7; TRBD2 is a possible D gene (6 bases). V shed 6 bases and J shed 5 bases, with 14 bases lying between them. The length of the CDR3 is 12 residues. Germline V gene sequence: CDR1 DFQATT, CDR2 SNEGSKA (reference sequence). CDR3 sequence (DNA): TGCAGTGCAGGGAGGAGGGGAAACGAGCAGTACTTC. This codes for CSAGRRGNEQYF.

The J gene is TRBJ1-3, the V gene TRBV2; D is perhaps TRBD1 (5 bases). Trimming removed 2 bases from V and 4 bases from J, with 9 bases in between. Germline CDR1 reads SNHLY; CDR2 reads FYNNEI. The CDR3 contains 14 residues. This CDR3 is CASSEQGIGNTIYF. Written as DNA, the CDR3 is TGTGCCAGCAGTGAACAGGGAATCGGAAACACCATATATTTT.

This chain joins TRBV20-1 and TRBJ2-3; 8 nucleotides match TRBD2. Germline CDR1 is DFQATT and CDR2 is SNEGSKA (reference sequence). The CDR3 length is 17 residues. Germline trimming cut 3 bases from V and 2 bases from J; bases unmatched to any gene: 13. CDR3 protein: CSARGFGREGNTDTQYF. DNA of the CDR3: TGCAGTGCTAGGGGTTTCGGGAGGGAGGGGAACACAGATACGCAGTATTTT.

The chain carries TRBV2 and TRBJ2-7, with D uncertain. Per the germline V gene, CDR1 is SNHLY and CDR2 is FYNNEI. There are 14 residues in the CDR3. V was cut by 1 base and J by 6 bases, with 13 bases left in between. The CDR3, as DNA: TGTGCCAGCAGTGAAGACAGTGTCCTTGGCGAGCAGTACTTC. This translates into CASSEDSVLGEQYF.

This clonotype was counted between two and nine times. V and J are TRBV27 and TRBJ2-1, with D unresolved. With 2 bases removed from V and 4 bases from J, the gap between germline ends came to 6 bases. Germline CDR1 reads MNHEY; CDR2 reads SMNVEV (reference sequence). The CDR3 extends over 13 amino acids. CDR3 amino acids: CASSLDLYNEQFF. The CDR3 DNA sequence: TGTGCCAGCAGTTTAGACCTTTACAATGAGCAGTTCTTC.

This chain uses TRBV6-2 or TRBV6-3 with TRBJ2-1; D remains ambiguous. The length of the CDR3 is 11 residues. Trimming stripped 6 bases from V and 4 bases from J, with 4 bases between. In germline, CDR1 is MNHEY, CDR2 SVGEGT. The CDR3 region has the DNA TGTGCCAGCAGCCCGTACAATGAGCAGTTCTTC. Encoded protein: CASSPYNEQFF.

The rearrangement joins TRBV5-4 to TRBJ2-5; no clear D gene. With 5 bases removed from V and 0 bases from J, the gap between germline ends came to 8 bases. The CDR3 has 13 residues. The germline CDR1 and CDR2 sequences are SGHNT and YYREEE (reference sequence). The CDR3 region has the DNA TGTGCCAGCAGTCCAGTAAACCAAGAGACCCAGTACTTC. Protein sequence: CASSPVNQETQYF.

The V and J genes are TRBV6-2 or TRBV6-3 and TRBJ1-2, with a tentative D call TRBD1 (6 bases). Trimming stripped 6 bases from V and 4 bases from J, with 18 bases between. The CDR3 has 15 residues. Germline CDR1 reads MNHEY; CDR2 reads SVGEGT. CDR3 nucleotides: TGTGCCAGCAGCAACGACCTGGACAGCCTCTATGGCTACACCTTC. Residues: CASSNDLDSLYGYTF.

Judged by abundance, this clonotype is medium-sized. J is TRBJ1-1 and V is TRBV6-5; TRBD1 might be the D (6 bases). Deletions cut 4 bases from V and 2 bases from J, with 8 bases between. The CDR3 has 13 residues. The germline V gene encodes CDR1 MNHEY and CDR2 SVGAGI. CDR3 sequence reads: CASSWGQNTEAFF. The CDR3 DNA is TGTGCCAGCAGTTGGGGACAAAACACTGAAGCTTTCTTT.

The chain uses TRBV5-6 and TRBJ2-7; D perhaps matches TRBD1 (8 bases). Germline assignment: CDR1 SGHDT and CDR2 YYEEEE. The CDR3 is 12 amino acids. Trimming removed 5 bases at V and 7 bases at J, with 13 bases between. CDR3 nucleotides: TGTGCCAGCAGTCCACAGGGGGGGGAGCAGTACTTC. Encoded protein: CASSPQGGEQYF.

The rearrangement links TRBV20-1 to TRBJ1-2, with D maybe TRBD1 (6 bases). The CDR3 spans 15 residues. Looked up from germline, CDR1 is DFQATT and CDR2 is SNEGSKA (reference sequence). V lost 5 bases and J 5 bases, leaving 21 bases between the germline ends. The CDR3 DNA follows: TGCAGTGCTGCGACCCAGAAACAGGGAGGATATGGCTACACCTTC. Its translation is CSAATQKQGGYGYTF.

V is TRBV21-1 and J is TRBJ2-7; whether TRBD1, the table's D call, matches the DNA was not checked. TRBV21-1 is described as a pseudogene. The CDR3 is 16 amino acids. The CDR3 spells CARGYLQTGPIYEQYF. The CDR3 region has the DNA TGTGCCAGAGGGTATTTGCAGACAGGACCGATCTACGAGCAGTACTTC.

The genes are TRBV10-3 and TRBJ1-3, with no clear D. V lost 5 bases to trimming and J lost 0 bases, with 11 bases between them. Germline lookup yields CDR1 ENHRY and CDR2 SYGVKD. The CDR3 covers 15 residues. The CDR3 is CAISSGALSGNTIYF. The CDR3 DNA reads as TGTGCCATCAGTTCCGGCGCACTCTCTGGAAACACCATATATTTT.